This T cell receptor (beta chain) came from a study of OX40 agonist ivuxolimab in advanced cancers. Study summary: Patients took ivuxolimab, an agonistic anti-OX40 (CD134) antibody.

A history of autoimmune disease or systemic immunosuppression excluded patients. TCRdb's copy holds only in-frame clones and misses some; the assay was immunoSEQ multiplex PCR. The data show 80,000 or so clones, more than 75% seen once. V trimming: 4 bases; J trimming: 3 bases; junction bases outside the gene matches: 3. The CDR3 covers 14 residues. The germline CDR1 and CDR2 sequences are SGHNT and YYREEE (reference sequence). The TCR was taken from an adult with an advanced solid tumor such as melanoma, head and neck, liver or kidney cancer. V usage is TRBV5-4 and J usage is TRBJ1-4; 7 bases agree with TRBD1. The sequenced sample was CD4+ or CD8+ T cells sorted from blood, obtained in a trial of the OX40 agonist ivuxolimab. CDR3 amino acids: CASSTGTANEKLFF. CDR3 nucleotide sequence: TGTGCCAGCAGCACCGGGACAGCTAATGAAAAACTGTTTTTT.